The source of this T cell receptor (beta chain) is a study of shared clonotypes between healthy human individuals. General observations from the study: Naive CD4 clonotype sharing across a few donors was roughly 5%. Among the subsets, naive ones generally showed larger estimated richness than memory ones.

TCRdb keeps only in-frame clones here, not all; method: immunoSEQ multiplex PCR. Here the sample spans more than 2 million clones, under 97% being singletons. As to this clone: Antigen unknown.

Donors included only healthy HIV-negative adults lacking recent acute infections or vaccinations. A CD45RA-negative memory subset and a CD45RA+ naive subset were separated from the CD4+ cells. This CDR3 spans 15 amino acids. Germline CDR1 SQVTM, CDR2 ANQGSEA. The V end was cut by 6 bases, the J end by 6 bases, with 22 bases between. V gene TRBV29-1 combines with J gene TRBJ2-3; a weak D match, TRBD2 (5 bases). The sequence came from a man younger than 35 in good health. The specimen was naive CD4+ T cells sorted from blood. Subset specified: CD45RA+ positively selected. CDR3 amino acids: CSVPGKVGSPDTQYF. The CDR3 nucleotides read TGCAGCGTGCCGGGGAAGGTGGGTTCTCCGGATACGCAGTATTTT.